One sample yielded the 28 T cell receptor beta chains listed below, sequenced in a study of T cells in Graves' hyperthyroidism and ophthalmopathy. Using RNA transcripts as the source, TCR beta CDR3 regions were amplified. During a first-round RT-PCR of the TCR CDR3, the HTBI primer set was used. TCRdb used MiXCR to reprocess the multiplex PCR reads, holding one entry per CDR3 protein. The sample includes hundreds of thousands of distinct CDR3 sequences, around 16% seen only once; the top ten take around 14%. Sequencing used blood. These receptors were obtained from a woman between 18 and 29 years old with Graves' hyperthyroidism.

This clonotype appeared many times. This chain connects TRBV6-5 to TRBJ2-1, with 8 bases lining up with TRBD1. The V gene's germline CDR1 is MNHEY and CDR2 SVGAGI. The CDR3 totals 15 residues. V was pared by 5 bases and J by 2 bases, with 5 bases of the junction left unmatched. DNA for the CDR3: TGTGCCAGCAGTAACCGGGACAGGCCCTACAATGAGCAGTTCTTC. Protein product: CASSNRDRPYNEQFF.

Regarding this clonotype: One base away lies a much larger clone, so this may be a sequencing read error. This sequence joins TRBV5-1 and TRBJ2-1, with D possibly called TRBD1 or TRBD2 (6 bases each). The CDR3 consists of 13 residues. The germline V gene encodes CDR1 SGHRS and CDR2 YFSETQ. V lost 0 bases, J lost 12 bases, and 13 bases lay in between. CDR3 residues: CASSLDGGDGQFF. CDR3 DNA: TGCGCCAGCAGCTTGGACGGGGGCGATGGGCAGTTCTTC.

This clonotype was observed a few times. The chain is built from TRBV5-1 and TRBJ2-7; 7 bases line up with TRBD2. The V gene's germline CDR1 is SGHRS and CDR2 YFSETQ. Losses at the gene ends were 0 bases for V and 3 bases for J; bases not matched to a gene: 6. The CDR3 is 15 amino acids. The chain's CDR3 is CASSLAILADYEQYF. CDR3 nucleotide sequence: TGCGCCAGCAGCTTGGCCATCCTAGCGGACTACGAGCAGTACTTC.

This clonotype was seen repeatedly, ten times or more. The CDR3 DNA is TGCGCCAGCAGCTTAACCGGGAGTCCCCCCTACGAGCAGTACTTC. Amino acids: CASSLTGSPPYEQYF. V is TRBV5-1 and J is TRBJ2-7; D might be TRBD2 (6 bases). The CDR3 is 15 residues long. Germline CDR1 reads SGHRS; CDR2 reads YFSETQ. The V and J ends lost 2 bases and 2 bases respectively, with 14 bases between them. The full variable domain, completed using reference TRBV5-1 and TRBJ2-7, is KAGVTQTPRYLIKTRGQQVTLSCSPISGHRSVSWYQQTPGQGLQFLFEYFSETQRNKGNFPGRFSGRQFSNSRSEMNVSTLELGDSALYLCASSLTGSPPYEQYFGPGTRLTVT.

This clonotype was recorded a few times. The chain links TRBV7-9 to TRBJ2-2, with TRBD2 matching 12 bases. J gave up 0 bases and V 9 bases, and 2 bases lay outside the gene matches. The germline CDR1 and CDR2 sequences are SEHNR and FQNEAQ (reference sequence). This CDR3 has 15 amino acids. The CDR3 protein is CARLAGGPNTGELFF. CDR3 coding DNA: TGTGCCAGGCTAGCGGGAGGGCCGAACACCGGGGAGCTGTTTTTT. The variable domain in full, completed from reference TRBV7-9 and TRBJ2-2, reads DTGVSQNPRHKITKRGQNVTFRCDPISEHNRLYWYRQTLGQGPEFLTYFQNEAQLEKSRLLSDRFSAERPKGSFSTLEIQRTEQGDSAMYLCARLAGGPNTGELFFGEGSRLTVL.

This clonotype was seen only a few times. One junction end disagrees with the germline gene, perhaps due to a read error. This sequence joins TRBV10-2 and TRBJ2-4; D is possibly TRBD2 (6 bases). This CDR3 has 16 amino acids. Per the germline V gene, CDR1 is WSHSY and CDR2 is SAAADI. The CDR3 DNA is TGCGCCAGCAGCGAGTTAGCGGCACTAGCCAAAAACATTCAGTACTTC. As protein: CASSELAALAKNIQYF.

This clonotype was observed at least ten times. CDR3 region: CASSEPGGNEQFF. The CDR3 DNA follows: TGTGCCAGCAGTGAACCAGGGGGCAATGAGCAGTTCTTC. The gene calls are TRBV2 and TRBJ2-1; 7 nucleotides match TRBD1. Germline V gene data show CDR1 as SNHLY and CDR2 as FYNNEI. With V trimmed by 2 bases and J by 6 bases, 1 base remained unmatched. This CDR3 has 13 residues.

The gene calls are TRBV4-3 and TRBJ1-5; TRBD1 matches 7 bases. Germline V gene data show CDR1 as LGHNA and CDR2 as YSLEER. After removal of 0 bases from V and 4 bases from J, the junction contained 6 bases not matched to a gene. The CDR3 has 16 residues. The CDR3 DNA follows: TGCGCCAGCAGCCAAGATGGGACAGCGCAAAATCAGCCCCAGCATTTT. This codes for CASSQDGTAQNQPQHF.

This clonotype was recorded at least ten times. In DNA, the CDR3 is TGCAGTGCTAGCCCCGCGGGCTTCCAAGAGACCCAGTACTTC. Protein sequence: CSASPAGFQETQYF. The chain recombines TRBV20-1 with TRBJ2-5; tentative D call: TRBD2 (5 bases). The length of the CDR3 is 14 residues. Germline CDR1 reads DFQATT; CDR2 reads SNEGSKA (reference sequence). V gave up 3 bases and J gave up 1 base, with 12 bases separating them.

This clonotype was observed a handful of times. In nucleotides, the CDR3 is TGTGCCAGCAGCCAAGTATCGGGCGGGGGAAATGAGCAGTTCTTC. It is translated as CASSQVSGGGNEQFF. This chain links TRBV4-2 with TRBJ2-1; TRBD2 aligns across 7 bases. Trimming at V came to 1 base and at J to 7 bases, leaving 7 bases not matched to a gene. CDR3 size: 15 residues. Germline V gene data show CDR1 as LGHNA and CDR2 as YNFKEQ.

This clonotype was found many times. J is TRBJ1-4 and V is TRBV10-3; no clear D gene. Germline V gives CDR1 ENHRY, CDR2 SYGVKD. Trimming removed 2 bases from V and 4 bases from J, with 11 bases in between. This CDR3 spans 15 amino acids. CDR3 nucleotides: TGTGCCATCAGTGAGAAGGAGGGAGGTAATGAAAAACTGTTTTTT. Encoded protein: CAISEKEGGNEKLFF.

This clonotype came up many times. The chain links TRBV2 to TRBJ1-6; 9 positions agree with TRBD1. Germline loops: CDR1 SNHLY, CDR2 FYNNEI. The J segment lost 0 bases and the V segment lost 0 bases, leaving 18 bases of the junction unmatched. CDR3 length: 23 amino acids. The CDR3 here is CASSEASSFLGDRESSYNSPLHF. The CDR3 DNA sequence: TGTGCCAGCAGTGAAGCGTCTTCGTTCCTCGGGGACAGGGAAAGCTCCTATAATTCACCCCTCCACTTT.

This clonotype was seen a single time. This clone may be a read error of a much larger clone one base away. This rearrangement joins TRBV5-1 to TRBJ1-1, with no clear D. The CDR3 covers 11 residues. Germline V gives CDR1 SGHRS, CDR2 YFSETQ. This chain's CDR3 is CASSLAAETSF. The CDR3 coding sequence is TGCGCCAGCAGCTTGGCGGCCGAAACTTCCTTT.

In this sample, this clonotype turned up many times. The gene calls are TRBV7-9 and TRBJ2-2, with 8 bases aligning to TRBD1. Germline V CDR1 and CDR2: SEHNR, FQNEAQ (reference sequence). With 4 bases clipped from V and 6 bases from J, the junction kept 13 bases outside the gene matches. There are 17 residues in the CDR3. The CDR3 nucleotides are TGTGCCAGCAGCTCATACGGGACAGGATTGGGGGCCGGGGAGCTGTTTTTT. It is translated as CASSSYGTGLGAGELFF.

The genes are TRBV6-1 and TRBJ2-5, with D unresolved. Germline V gives CDR1 MNHNS, CDR2 SASEGT. The CDR3 consists of 14 residues. The V end was cut by 4 bases, the J end by 7 bases, with 16 bases between. CDR3 loop: CASSVNARWGTQYF. CDR3 coding DNA: TGTGCCAGCAGTGTGAACGCAAGATGGGGGACCCAGTACTTC.

V gene TRBV9 combines with J gene TRBJ2-3; the match to TRBD2 covers 13 bases. Looked up from germline, CDR1 is SGDLS and CDR2 is YYNGEE. Unmatched junction bases numbered 6, after V lost 2 bases and J lost 0 bases. The CDR3 is 18 residues long. The CDR3 reads CASSVLGLAGSSTDTQYF. The CDR3 nucleotides read TGTGCCAGCAGCGTTCTGGGACTAGCGGGGTCTAGCACAGATACGCAGTATTTT.

This clonotype was picked up many times. The rearrangement joins TRBV3-1 to TRBJ1-4; no clear D gene. Germline V gene sequence: CDR1 LGHDT, CDR2 YNNKEL (reference sequence). There are 16 residues in the CDR3. Trimming took off 0 bases at V and 0 bases at J, with 8 bases between the two ends. CDR3 sequence reads: CASSQDLRATNEKLFF. The CDR3 DNA sequence: TGTGCCAGCAGCCAAGATCTACGAGCAACTAATGAAAAACTGTTTTTT.

The chain joins TRBV7-9 to TRBJ2-7; 9 bases are a match to TRBD1. The germline V gene encodes CDR1 SEHNR and CDR2 FQNEAQ (reference sequence). V shed 5 bases, J shed 3 bases, and the junction held 8 bases outside the gene matches. The CDR3 extends over 15 amino acids. CDR3 loop: CASSGRTGAIYEQYF. CDR3 in DNA: TGTGCCAGCAGCGGAAGGACAGGGGCGATCTACGAGCAGTACTTC.

The chain has TRBV7-2 and TRBJ1-1; D is uncertain. Between the trimmed V and J ends, which lost 1 base and 3 bases, there was a span of 12 bases. The CDR3 is made up of 15 amino acids. Looked up from germline, CDR1 is SGHTA and CDR2 is FQGNSA. The CDR3 protein is CASSLVPPGYTEAFF. In DNA, the CDR3 is TGTGCCAGCAGCTTAGTCCCCCCCGGATACACTGAAGCTTTCTTT. The full variable domain, completed using reference TRBV7-2 and TRBJ1-1, is GAGVSQSPSNKVTEKGKDVELRCDPISGHTALYWYRQSLGQGLEFLIYFQGNSAPDKSGLPSDRFSAERTGGSVSTLTIQRTQQEDSAVYLCASSLVPPGYTEAFFGQGTRLTVV.

J is TRBJ2-5 and V is TRBV27, with 7 positions matching TRBD2. Trimming cost V 5 bases and J 2 bases; bases outside gene matches: 14. From germline, CDR1 is MNHEY and CDR2 SMNVEV (reference sequence). The CDR3 spans 17 residues. The CDR3 region has the DNA TGTGCCAGCAGTCCCTTAGGTCTGGCGGGAGATCAAGAGACCCAGTACTTC. Amino acids: CASSPLGLAGDQETQYF.

This clonotype was observed a few times. The rearrangement uses TRBV4-2 and TRBJ1-3, with 8 bases lining up with TRBD1. V shed 4 bases and J 4 bases; nucleotides not matched to a gene: 15. Germline CDR1 is LGHNA and CDR2 is YNFKEQ. CDR3 size: 18 residues. This chain's CDR3 is CASSRRRGDRIFGNTIYF. DNA of the CDR3: TGTGCCAGCAGCCGAAGAAGGGGGGACAGGATTTTCGGAAACACCATATATTTT.

This clonotype was counted at least ten times. V is TRBV2 and J is TRBJ1-5, with D perhaps TRBD1 (5 bases). V was shortened by 7 bases and J by 7 bases, with 14 bases between the two germline ends. The germline V gene encodes CDR1 SNHLY and CDR2 FYNNEI. The CDR3 has 13 amino acids. The CDR3, as DNA: TGTGCCAGCACCGAGCAGGGTACCCAGCCCCAGCATTTT. Protein: CASTEQGTQPQHF.

This clonotype has ten or more counts. The genes are TRBV7-9 and TRBJ1-1, with D unresolved. Trimming removed 1 base at V and 4 bases at J, with 10 bases between. The CDR3 sequence is 14 residues long. In germline, CDR1 is SEHNR, CDR2 FQNEAQ (reference sequence). CDR3 amino acids: CASSLGSLGTEAFF. For the CDR3, the DNA is TGTGCCAGCAGCTTAGGATCCCTCGGCACTGAAGCTTTCTTT.

There are many counts of this clonotype. The chain carries TRBV20-1 and TRBJ2-1, with D hard to call. Germline V lookup: CDR1 DFQATT, CDR2 SNEGSKA (reference sequence). V lost 6 bases, J lost 6 bases, and 9 bases lay in between. The length of the CDR3 is 11 residues. The CDR3 loop reads CSAPRSNEQFF. The CDR3, as DNA: TGCAGTGCCCCGCGGTCCAATGAGCAGTTCTTC.

In this sample, this clonotype turned up many times. The rearrangement joins TRBV16 to TRBJ1-1; TRBD1 agrees at 9 bases. The CDR3 runs 14 residues. J was trimmed by 4 bases and V by 2 bases; bases with no gene match: 2. Germline V CDR1 and CDR2: KGHSY, FQNENV. This chain's CDR3 is CASSQVTGGTEAFF. DNA for the CDR3: TGTGCCAGCAGCCAAGTGACAGGGGGCACTGAAGCTTTCTTT.

This chain uses TRBV7-3 with TRBJ2-1; possibly TRBD1 for D (6 bases). The germline V gene encodes CDR1 SGHTA and CDR2 FQGTGA. Between the trimmed V and J ends, which lost 4 bases and 10 bases, there was a span of 20 bases. This CDR3 contains 15 residues. This chain's CDR3 is CASSSSGTPKREQFF. DNA for the CDR3: TGTGCCAGCAGCTCCTCCGGGACACCTAAGCGGGAGCAGTTCTTC.

J is TRBJ1-5 and V is TRBV7-9; D is perhaps TRBD1 (6 bases). Trimming removed 5 bases at V and 4 bases at J, with 12 bases between. There are 14 residues in the CDR3. Germline values: CDR1 SEHNR, CDR2 FQNEAQ (reference sequence). The CDR3: CASSEGQINQPQHF. The CDR3 bases are TGTGCCAGCAGCGAGGGACAAATAAATCAGCCCCAGCATTTT.

This clonotype was seen more than once but under ten times. This chain connects TRBV19 to TRBJ2-1; 7 bases map to TRBD1. Losses at the gene ends were 0 bases for V and 6 bases for J; bases not matched to a gene: 8. CDR1 and CDR2 (germline): LNHDA, SQIVND (reference sequence). The CDR3 sequence is 16 residues long. The DNA for the CDR3 is TGTGCCAGTAGTATAGAGGGACAGTTCCCCGGCAATGAGCAGTTCTTC. Protein sequence: CASSIEGQFPGNEQFF.